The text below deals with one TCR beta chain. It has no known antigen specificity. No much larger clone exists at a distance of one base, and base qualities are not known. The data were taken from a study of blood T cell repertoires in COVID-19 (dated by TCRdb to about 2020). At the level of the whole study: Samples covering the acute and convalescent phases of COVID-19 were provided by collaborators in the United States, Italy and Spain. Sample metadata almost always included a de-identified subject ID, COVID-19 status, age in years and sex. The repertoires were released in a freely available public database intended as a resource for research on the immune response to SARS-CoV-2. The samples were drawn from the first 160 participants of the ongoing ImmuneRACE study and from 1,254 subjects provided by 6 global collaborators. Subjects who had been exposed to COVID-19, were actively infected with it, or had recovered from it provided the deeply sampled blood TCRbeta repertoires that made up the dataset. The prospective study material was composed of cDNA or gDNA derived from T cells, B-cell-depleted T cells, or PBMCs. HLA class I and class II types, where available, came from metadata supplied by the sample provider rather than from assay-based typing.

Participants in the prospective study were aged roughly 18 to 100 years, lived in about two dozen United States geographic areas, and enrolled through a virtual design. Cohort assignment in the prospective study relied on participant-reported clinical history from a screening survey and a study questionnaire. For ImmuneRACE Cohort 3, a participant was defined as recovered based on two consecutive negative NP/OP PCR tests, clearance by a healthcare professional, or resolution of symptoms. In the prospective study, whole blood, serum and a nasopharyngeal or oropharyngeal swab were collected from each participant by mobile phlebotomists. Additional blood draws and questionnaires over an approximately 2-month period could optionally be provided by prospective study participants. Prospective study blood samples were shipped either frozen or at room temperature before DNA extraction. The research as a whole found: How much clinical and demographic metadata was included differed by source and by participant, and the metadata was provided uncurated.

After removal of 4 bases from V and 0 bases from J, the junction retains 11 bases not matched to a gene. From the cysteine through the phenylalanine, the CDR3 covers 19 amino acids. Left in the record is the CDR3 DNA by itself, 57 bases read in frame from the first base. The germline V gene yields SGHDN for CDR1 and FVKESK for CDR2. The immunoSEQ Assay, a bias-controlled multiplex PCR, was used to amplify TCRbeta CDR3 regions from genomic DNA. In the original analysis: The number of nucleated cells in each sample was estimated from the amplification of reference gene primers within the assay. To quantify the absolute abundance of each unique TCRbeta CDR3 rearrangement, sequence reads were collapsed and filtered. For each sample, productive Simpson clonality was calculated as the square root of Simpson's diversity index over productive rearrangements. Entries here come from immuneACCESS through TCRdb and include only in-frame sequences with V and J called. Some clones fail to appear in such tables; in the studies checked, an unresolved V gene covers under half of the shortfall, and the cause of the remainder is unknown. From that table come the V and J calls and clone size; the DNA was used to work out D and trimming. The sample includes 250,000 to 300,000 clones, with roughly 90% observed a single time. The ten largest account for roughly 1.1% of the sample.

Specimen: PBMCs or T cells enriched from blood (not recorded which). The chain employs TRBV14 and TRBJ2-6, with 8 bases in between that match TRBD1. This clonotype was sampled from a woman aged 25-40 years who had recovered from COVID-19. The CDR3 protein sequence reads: CASSLYSGTGFSGANVLTF. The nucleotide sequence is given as TGTGCCAGCAGCCTTTACTCCGGGACAGGATTCTCTGGGGCCAACGTCCTGACTTTC.